This TCR beta chain was profiled in a study of HIV-infected patients and healthy controls. The ends were cut back, 5 bases at V and 5 bases at J, with 10 bases in the middle. The CDR3 runs to 12 residues. CDR1 SEHNR and CDR2 FQNEAQ come from the germline V gene (reference sequence). This clonotype is labeled medium-sized. cDNA was made from 500 ng RNA using alpha and beta constant primers. Using multiplexing indices, alpha and beta chain libraries were generated apart by chain-specific third strand synthesis. TCRdb reprocessed the 5' RACE reads via MiXCR and lists one record per CDR3 protein. The sample lists approximately 5,200 distinct CDR3 sequences, 20% to 25% occurring once. Roughly three months, about 14 weeks, into antiretroviral therapy, follow-up blood was collected. The repertoire came from unfractionated whole blood and reflected all unsorted peripheral T cells.

The sample was blood, taken during antiretroviral therapy. The sequence derives from an adult with HIV infection. The gene calls are TRBV7-9 and TRBJ2-7; D is perhaps TRBD1 (5 bases). The CDR3 sequence is CASSIQQDEQYF. The CDR3, as DNA: TGTGCCAGCAGCATCCAACAGGACGAGCAGTACTTC.